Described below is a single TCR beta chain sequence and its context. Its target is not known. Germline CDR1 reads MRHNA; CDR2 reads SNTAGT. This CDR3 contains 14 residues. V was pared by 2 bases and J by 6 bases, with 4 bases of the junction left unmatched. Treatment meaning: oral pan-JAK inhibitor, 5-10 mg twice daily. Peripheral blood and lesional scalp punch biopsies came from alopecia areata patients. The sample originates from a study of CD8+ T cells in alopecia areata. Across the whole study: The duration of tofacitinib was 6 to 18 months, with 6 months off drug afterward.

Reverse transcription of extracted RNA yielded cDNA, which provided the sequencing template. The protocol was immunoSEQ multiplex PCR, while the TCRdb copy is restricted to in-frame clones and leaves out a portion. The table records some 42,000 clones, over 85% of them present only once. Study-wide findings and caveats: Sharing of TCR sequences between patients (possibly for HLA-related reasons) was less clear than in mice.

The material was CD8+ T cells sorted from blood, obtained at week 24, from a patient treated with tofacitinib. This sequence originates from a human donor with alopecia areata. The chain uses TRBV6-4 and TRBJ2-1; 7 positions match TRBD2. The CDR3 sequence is CASSDGPGGNEQFF. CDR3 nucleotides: TGTGCCAGCAGTGACGGGCCGGGGGGCAATGAGCAGTTCTTC.